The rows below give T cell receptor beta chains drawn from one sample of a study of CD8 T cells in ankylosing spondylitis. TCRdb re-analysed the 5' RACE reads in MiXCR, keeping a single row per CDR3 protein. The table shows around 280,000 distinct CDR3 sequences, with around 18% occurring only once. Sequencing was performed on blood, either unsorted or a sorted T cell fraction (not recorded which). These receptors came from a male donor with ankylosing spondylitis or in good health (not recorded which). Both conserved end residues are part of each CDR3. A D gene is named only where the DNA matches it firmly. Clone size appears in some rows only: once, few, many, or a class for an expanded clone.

CASARGQNEKLFF	TGTGCCAGCGCCCGGGGTCAAAATGAAAAACTGTTTTTT	.	TRBJ1-4	13	TRBV18	.
CASLSRGELFF	TGTGCCAGCCTTTCACGCGGGGAGCTGTTTTTT	.	TRBJ2-2	11	TRBV7-9	few
CASRLALTSGAYNEQFF	TGTGCAAGTCGCTTAGCCCTGACTAGCGGAGCCTACAATGAGCAGTTCTTC	.	TRBJ2-1	17	TRBV12-2	.
CSAQTGDQPQHF	TGCAGTGCGCAGACAGGGGATCAGCCCCAGCATTTT	TRBD1	TRBJ1-5	12	TRBV20-1	few
CASSEHNYNEQFF	TGTGCCAGCAGTGAACATAACTACAATGAGCAGTTCTTC	.	TRBJ2-1	13	TRBV25-1	.
CASSQGLSNTDTQYF	TGTGCCAGCAGCCAAGGGCTCTCCAACACAGATACGCAGTATTTT	.	TRBJ2-3	15	TRBV11-2	.
CASSLTQSTDTQYF	TGTGCCAGCAGTTTAACCCAAAGCACAGATACGCAGTATTTT	.	TRBJ2-3	14	TRBV28	.
CASSLKTARLAKNIQYF	TGTGCCAGCAGTTTAAAAACAGCCAGACTAGCCAAAAACATTCAGTACTTC	.	TRBJ2-4	17	TRBV28	few
CASSPPDRRTGELFF	TGTGCCAGCAGTCCTCCGGACAGGCGCACCGGGGAGCTGTTTTTT	TRBD1	TRBJ2-2	15	TRBV6-1	few
CASSPSVQPQHF	TGTGCCAGCAGTCCGTCAGTGCAGCCCCAGCATTTT	.	TRBJ1-5	12	TRBV28	once
CASSPPRGEAFF	TGTGCCAGCTCACCGCCCAGGGGCGAAGCTTTCTTT	.	TRBJ1-1	12	TRBV18	.
CASSLKGPGELFF	TGCGCCAGCAGCTTGAAGGGACCCGGGGAGCTGTTTTTT	.	TRBJ2-2	13	TRBV5-1	few
CSARDLGALSYNSPLHF	TGCAGTGCTAGAGATCTGGGGGCTCTCTCCTATAATTCACCCCTCCACTTT	.	TRBJ1-6	17	TRBV20-1	few
CANTHSNQPQHF	TGTGCCAACACACATAGCAATCAGCCCCAGCATTTT	.	TRBJ1-5	12	TRBV24-1	many
CASSPLAGATRGDTQYF	TGTGCCAGCAGCCCATTAGCGGGAGCCACCAGAGGAGATACGCAGTATTTT	TRBD2	TRBJ2-3	17	TRBV7-9	.
CASSEGLAGVTGELFF	TGTGCCAGCAGTGAGGGACTAGCGGGAGTCACCGGGGAGCTGTTTTTT	TRBD2	TRBJ2-2	16	TRBV28	few
CASSLAFEASPGRPGELFF	TGCGCCAGCAGCTTGGCCTTTGAGGCCAGCCCCGGTCGTCCCGGGGAGCTGTTTTTT	.	TRBJ2-2	19	TRBV5-1	.
CASSFTDPLTGELFF	TGCGCCAGCAGCTTTACCGACCCCCTAACCGGGGAGCTGTTTTTT	.	TRBJ2-2	15	TRBV5-1	few
CASSLAGDGEQFF	TGCGCCAGCAGCTTGGCCGGGGATGGGGAGCAGTTCTTC	.	TRBJ2-1	13	TRBV5-1	many
CASSPGTANTEVFF	TGCGCCAGCAGCCCGGGGACAGCGAACACTGAAGTTTTCTTT	TRBD1	TRBJ1-1	14	TRBV5-1	many
CAISESRGGNEQFF	TGTGCCATCAGTGAGTCGCGGGGGGGCAATGAGCAGTTCTTC	TRBD2	TRBJ2-1	14	TRBV10-3	.
CSAREEGVGEAFF	TGCAGTGCTAGAGAAGAGGGGGTCGGTGAAGCTTTCTTT	.	TRBJ1-1	13	TRBV20-1	.
CASSNRVGTEAFF	TGTGCCAGCAGTAACAGGGTCGGCACTGAAGCTTTCTTT	.	TRBJ1-1	13	TRBV12-3/TRBV12-4	.
CSVWVTSGNTIYF	TGCAGCGTTTGGGTCACCTCTGGAAACACCATATATTTT	.	TRBJ1-3	13	TRBV29-1	.
CASSLAQGEAFF	TGTGCCAGCAGCTTGGCCCAGGGTGAAGCTTTCTTT	.	TRBJ1-1	12	TRBV5-6	few
CASSLQGASYNEQFF	TGTGCCAGCAGCTTACAGGGGGCGAGTTACAATGAGCAGTTCTTC	TRBD1	TRBJ2-1	15	TRBV7-3	.
CASSADSWFLFF	TGTGCCAGCAGCGCAGATAGCTGGTTTTTGTTCTTC	.	TRBJ2-1	12	TRBV9	once
CASTTSYNEQFF	TGCGCCAGCACCACCTCCTACAATGAGCAGTTCTTC	.	TRBJ2-1	12	TRBV5-1	few
CASSVVGRGGTDNEQFF	TGTGCCAGCAGCGTAGTAGGTCGAGGGGGCACCGACAATGAGCAGTTCTTC	TRBD1	TRBJ2-1	17	TRBV9	.
CASSSLAGAEETQYF	TGCGCCAGCAGCTCGTTAGCGGGAGCCGAAGAGACCCAGTACTTC	TRBD2	TRBJ2-5	15	TRBV5-1	few
CASSSLPSIPGQTSGANVLTF	TGCGCCAGCAGCTCCCTACCATCGATACCGGGACAGACGTCTGGGGCCAACGTCCTGACTTTC	TRBD1	TRBJ2-6	21	TRBV5-1	.
CASSLEWGHNEQFF	TGCGCCAGCAGCTTGGAGTGGGGTCACAATGAGCAGTTCTTC	.	TRBJ2-1	14	TRBV5-1	few
CASSTLTQMNTEAFF	TGTGCCAGCAGCACCCTGACACAAATGAACACTGAAGCTTTCTTT	.	TRBJ1-1	15	TRBV7-8	few
CASSLEGGVATQYF	TGTGCCAGCAGCTTGGAGGGCGGGGTTGCTACGCAGTATTTT	.	TRBJ2-3	14	TRBV5-5	.
CASKLRGAASTDTQYF	TGTGCCAGCAAGCTTAGGGGGGCAGCTAGCACAGATACGCAGTATTTT	.	TRBJ2-3	16	TRBV2	.
CASSFLALGHNTGELFF	TGTGCCAGCAGCTTCCTGGCGTTGGGACATAACACCGGGGAGCTGTTTTTT	.	TRBJ2-2	17	TRBV5-6	few
CASSKWDTMREKLFF	TGCGCCAGCAGCAAATGGGACACCATGAGGGAAAAACTGTTTTTT	.	TRBJ1-4	15	TRBV4-1	.
CASSDAPGQDTQYF	TGTGCCAGCAGTGACGCGCCGGGACAGGATACGCAGTATTTT	TRBD1	TRBJ2-3	14	TRBV6-4	many
CASSLRWRASTGSTDTQYF	TGTGCCAGCAGCTTAAGGTGGAGGGCTAGCACAGGTAGCACAGATACGCAGTATTTT	.	TRBJ2-3	19	TRBV7-8	few
CASSYLQGSPLHF	TGTGCCAGCAGCTACCTACAGGGTTCACCCCTCCACTTT	.	TRBJ1-6	13	TRBV12-3/TRBV12-4	many
CSVPEKTGELFF	TGCAGCGTTCCGGAAAAAACCGGGGAGCTGTTTTTT	.	TRBJ2-2	12	TRBV29-1	few
CATSRDLGGRASTGELFF	TGTGCCACCAGCAGAGATCTGGGCGGGAGGGCCTCCACCGGGGAGCTGTTTTTT	TRBD2	TRBJ2-2	18	TRBV15	.
CASSLLGSTNEKLFF	TGTGCCAGCAGTTTATTAGGAAGTACTAATGAAAAACTGTTTTTT	.	TRBJ1-4	15	TRBV28	.
CSPRGGTNQPQHF	TGCAGTCCCCGGGGGGGGACGAATCAGCCCCAGCATTTT	.	TRBJ1-5	13	TRBV20-1	.
CASSEKGDNSPLHF	TGCGCCAGCAGTGAGAAGGGAGATAATTCACCCCTCCACTTT	.	TRBJ1-6	14	TRBV10-2	.
CATTPGGPTGGYTF	TGTGCCACCACCCCAGGGGGCCCGACGGGGGGCTACACCTTC	TRBD1	TRBJ1-2	14	TRBV15	many
CSAKGANTGELFF	TGCAGTGCTAAAGGAGCGAACACCGGGGAGCTGTTTTTT	.	TRBJ2-2	13	TRBV20-1	few
CAISEGGQLYDYTF	TGTGCCATCAGTGAAGGGGGACAACTCTATGACTACACCTTC	.	TRBJ1-2	14	TRBV10-3	.
CASSLADRGSTGELFF	TGTGCCAGCAGCTTAGCCGACAGGGGATCCACCGGGGAGCTGTTTTTT	TRBD1	TRBJ2-2	16	TRBV7-8	many
CASSKLGQTNNSPLHF	TGCGCCAGCAGCAAACTGGGACAGACCAATAATTCACCCCTCCACTTT	TRBD1	TRBJ1-6	16	TRBV5-1	.
CASSLTGTGLASTDTQYF	TGTGCCAGCAGCTTAACCGGGACAGGGCTCGCTAGCACAGATACGCAGTATTTT	TRBD1	TRBJ2-3	18	TRBV7-3	few
CASSSRDRERNTIYF	TGTGCCAGCAGTTCGAGGGACAGGGAACGGAACACCATATATTTT	TRBD1	TRBJ1-3	15	TRBV5-4	few
CASRYRGVNTEAFF	TGTGCCAGCCGTTACAGGGGAGTGAACACTGAAGCTTTCTTT	TRBD1	TRBJ1-1	14	TRBV6-2/TRBV6-3	many